The subject of this entry is one T cell receptor beta chain. Antigen unknown. The sample originates from a study of OX40 agonist ivuxolimab in advanced cancers. Whole-study context: In this cohort, patients received ivuxolimab, an agonistic anti-OX40 (CD134) antibody. Age averaged around 58 years (range roughly 23 to 85), and 70% to 85% were male. Study-wide results and limits: Some patients without response likewise showed low normalized clonal expansion.

Drawing of blood for sampling happened at baseline, at cycle 4 day 1, and at cycle 7 day 1. The germline V gene encodes CDR1 PRHDT and CDR2 FYEKMQ (reference sequence). V was cut by 1 base and J by 4 bases, with 7 bases left in between. The CDR3 consists of 13 residues. Clones were sequenced by immunoSEQ multiplex PCR, and TCRdb holds only the in-frame ones, with some missing. The profile covers about 46,000 clones, with about 87% appearing a single time and about 11% taken by the ten largest. The source of this sequence is an adult with an advanced solid tumor such as melanoma, head and neck, liver or kidney cancer. This specimen was CD4+ or CD8+ T cells sorted from blood, taken in a trial of the OX40 agonist ivuxolimab. The chain employs TRBV13 and TRBJ1-2, with D hard to call. CDR3 region: CASSLARSYGYTF. DNA of the CDR3: TGTGCCAGCAGCTTAGCCAGGTCCTATGGCTACACCTTC. Filled out from reference TRBV13 and TRBJ1-2, the complete variable domain reads AAGVIQSPRHLIKEKRETATLKCYPIPRHDTVYWYQQGPGQDPQFLISFYEKMQSDKGSIPDRFSAQQFSDYHSELNMSSLELGDSALYFCASSLARSYGYTFGSGTRLTVV.